One sample yielded the 24 T cell receptor beta chains listed below, sequenced in a study of technical replicates of blood from several donors. Clones were sequenced by immunoSEQ multiplex PCR, and TCRdb holds only the in-frame ones, with some missing. The sample gives about 74,000 clones, 75% to 85% of which show up once; 3% to 4.5% is in the top ten. Sequencing input: PBMCs. The receptors were sampled from a human donor in good health. Some clones in this sample may be carry-over from other donors' samples.

The chain uses TRBV7-9 and TRBJ1-2; D not certain. V dropped 0 bases and J dropped 1 base, with 6 bases sitting between them. The CDR3 sequence is 14 residues long. Germline lookup yields CDR1 SEHNR and CDR2 FQNEAQ (reference sequence). CDR3 bases: TGTGCCAGCAGCTTAGCGGGCAGTAACTATGGCTACACCTTC. Protein: CASSLAGSNYGYTF.

The chain joins TRBV5-1 to TRBJ2-1; D remains ambiguous. From germline, CDR1 is SGHRS and CDR2 YFSETQ. V lost 1 base and J lost 5, with 10 bases in between. The CDR3 loop spans 14 amino acids. This chain's CDR3 is CASSLRAEHNEQFF. In DNA form, the CDR3 reads TGCGCCAGCAGCTTGCGCGCGGAGCACAATGAGCAGTTCTTC. Combining the CDR3 with reference TRBV5-1 and TRBJ2-1 gives the whole variable domain KAGVTQTPRYLIKTRGQQVTLSCSPISGHRSVSWYQQTPGQGLQFLFEYFSETQRNKGNFPGRFSGRQFSNSRSEMNVSTLELGDSALYLCASSLRAEHNEQFFGPGTRLTVL.

The chain uses TRBV30 and TRBJ2-7; TRBD2 matches at 7 bases. V lost 4 bases, J lost 1 base, and 1 base stayed unmatched. CDR1 is GTSNPN, CDR2 SVGIG, per germline (reference sequence). The CDR3 contains 12 residues. The CDR3, as DNA: TGTGCCTGGACTAGCGGTTCCTACGAGCAGTACTTC. Its translation is CAWTSGSYEQYF.

J is TRBJ1-5 and V is TRBV11-2; D not certain. V shed 0 bases and J shed 2 bases, with 5 bases lying between them. CDR1 and CDR2 from the germline V gene are SGHAT and FQNNGV. The CDR3 extends over 14 amino acids. CDR3 in amino acids: CASSLEGGNQPQHF. For the CDR3, the DNA is TGTGCCAGCAGCTTAGAGGGCGGCAATCAGCCCCAGCATTTT.

The CDR3 bases are TGCGCCAGCAGCCAATCCAGGGCAGGGGCCTATAATTCACCCCTCCACTTT. Translating gives CASSQSRAGAYNSPLHF. The chain has TRBV4-1 and TRBJ1-6; D is perhaps TRBD1 (6 bases). The V gene's germline CDR1 is MGHRA and CDR2 YSYEKL. The V end was cut by 2 bases, the J end by 2 bases, with 13 bases between. The CDR3 is 17 amino acids.

The chain recombines TRBV7-7 with TRBJ2-7, with D possibly matching TRBD2 (6 bases). V was pared by 4 bases and J by 4 bases, with 17 bases between. This CDR3 has 15 residues. The germline V gene has CDR1 SSHAT and CDR2 FNYEAQ (reference sequence). CDR3 region: CASSSNAGLNYEQYF. CDR3 DNA: TGTGCCAGCAGCTCTAATGCGGGACTTAATTACGAGCAGTACTTC.

The chain uses TRBV5-1 and TRBJ2-5, with D tentatively TRBD2 (5 bases). Trimming left V 0 bases short and J 9 bases short, with 18 bases between. Germline V gene data show CDR1 as SGHRS and CDR2 as YFSETQ. CDR3 length: 15 amino acids. CDR3 amino acids: CASSLDLTKPEAQYF. The CDR3 DNA reads TGCGCCAGCAGCTTGGATCTTACCAAGCCGGAGGCCCAGTACTTC.

V and J are TRBV5-4 and TRBJ2-3; perhaps TRBD1 as D (6 bases). Between the trimmed V and J ends, which lost 5 bases and 1 base, there was a span of 11 bases. The CDR3 contains 14 residues. Germline V lookup: CDR1 SGHNT, CDR2 YYREEE (reference sequence). The CDR3 DNA follows: TGTGCCAGCAGGGCGGACAGAGGCACAGATACGCAGTATTTT. It translates to CASRADRGTDTQYF.

The J gene is TRBJ1-6, the V gene TRBV11-2; D possibly corresponds to TRBD1 (6 bases). CDR1 and CDR2 from the germline V gene are SGHAT and FQNNGV. Trimming cost V 6 bases and J 8 bases, with 14 bases left between them. The CDR3 totals 14 residues. The CDR3 loop is CASRSTGSDSPLHF. CDR3 nucleotide sequence: TGTGCCAGCAGATCTACAGGGTCAGATTCACCCCTCCACTTT. Full variable domain (outside the CDR3, taken from reference TRBV11-2 and TRBJ1-6): EAGVAQSPRYKIIEKRQSVAFWCNPISGHATLYWYQQILGQGPKLLIQFQNNGVVDDSQLPKDRFSAERLKGVDSTLKIQPAKLEDSAVYLCASRSTGSDSPLHFGNGTRLTVT.

J is TRBJ2-4 and V is TRBV13, with D possibly matching TRBD2 (5 bases). V dropped 0 bases and J dropped 0 bases, with 9 bases sitting between them. The CDR3 totals 16 residues. CDR1 is PRHDT, CDR2 FYEKMQ, per germline (reference sequence). CDR3 amino acids: CASSLGASLAKNIQYF. DNA of the CDR3: TGTGCCAGCAGCTTAGGGGCTAGCCTAGCCAAAAACATTCAGTACTTC.

The rearrangement links TRBV4-1 to TRBJ1-1; D is perhaps TRBD1 (5 bases). The CDR3 extends over 14 amino acids. The V gene's germline CDR1 is MGHRA and CDR2 YSYEKL. Trimming removed 4 bases from V and 5 bases from J, with 14 bases in between. The CDR3 DNA follows: TGCGCCAGCAGCCTTTTTGAGGGGAGGACTGAAGCTTTCTTT. Protein sequence: CASSLFEGRTEAFF.

The CDR3 region is CASSETGDYGYTF. Here the CDR3 DNA reads TGTGCCAGCAGTGAGACAGGGGACTATGGCTACACCTTC. V usage is TRBV25-1 and J usage is TRBJ1-2; 8 positions match TRBD1. V lost 3 bases, J lost 3 bases, and 0 bases stayed unmatched. CDR1 and CDR2 from the germline V gene are MGHDK and SYGVNS. The CDR3 has 13 amino acids.

CDR3 sequence: CASSPDRVEGTGELFF. The CDR3 DNA reads TGTGCCAGCAGCCCTGACAGGGTAGAAGGCACCGGGGAGCTGTTTTTT. The J gene is TRBJ2-2, the V gene TRBV7-2; 7 positions agree with TRBD1. V was pared by 5 bases and J by 4 bases, with 10 bases of the junction left unmatched. This CDR3 has 16 amino acids. Germline CDR1 reads SGHTA; CDR2 reads FQGNSA.

This clone appeared once. The chain links TRBV5-4 to TRBJ2-7, with 9 positions matching TRBD2. Germline loops: CDR1 SGHNT, CDR2 YYREEE (reference sequence). This CDR3 is built from 15 residues. V dropped 2 bases and J dropped 4; count of bases not matched to a gene: 7. CDR3 in DNA: TGTGCCAGCAGCTTTACCGGGACTAGCTTTTACGAGCAGTACTTC. Amino acids: CASSFTGTSFYEQYF.

The chain carries TRBV2 and TRBJ2-5; the match to TRBD1 covers 9 bases. This CDR3 region has 14 residues. V shed 3 bases and J 4 bases; nucleotides not matched to a gene: 3. Looked up from germline, CDR1 is SNHLY and CDR2 is FYNNEI. The CDR3 protein is CASSELDRGETQYF. DNA for the CDR3: TGTGCCAGCAGTGAGTTGGACAGGGGAGAGACCCAGTACTTC.

In its sample, this clone was seen a few times. The chain links TRBV5-1 to TRBJ2-1; D is undetermined. The CDR3 is 13 residues long. Trimming shortened V by 0 bases and J by 6 bases, and 7 bases separated the two germline ends. CDR1 and CDR2 from the germline V gene are SGHRS and YFSETQ. CDR3 sequence: CASSLARFNEQFF. The CDR3 DNA reads as TGCGCCAGCAGCTTGGCCCGGTTCAATGAGCAGTTCTTC.

The chain uses TRBV10-3 and TRBJ2-5; D not certain. This CDR3 has 13 amino acids. The germline V gene encodes CDR1 ENHRY and CDR2 SYGVKD. Trimming removed 6 bases from V and 1 base from J, with 9 bases in between. CDR3 DNA sequence: TGTGCCATCAGGCTCAGCGCCCAAGAGACCCAGTACTTC. Amino acids: CAIRLSAQETQYF.

This clone has a handful of counts. The rearrangement joins TRBV2 to TRBJ1-1; 9 bases are a match to TRBD1. Germline V CDR1 and CDR2: SNHLY, FYNNEI. CDR3 length: 13 residues. With 6 bases clipped from V and 4 bases from J, the junction kept 3 bases outside the gene matches. CDR3: CASRTGGSTEAFF. CDR3 nucleotides: TGTGCCAGCAGAACAGGGGGCAGCACTGAAGCTTTCTTT.

This sequence joins TRBV9 and TRBJ2-1, with 7 bases that match TRBD1. This CDR3 comprises 17 residues. CDR1 and CDR2 from the germline V gene are SGDLS and YYNGEE. The junction had 10 bases not matched to a gene; V was cut back by 4 bases and J by 0 bases. CDR3 bases: TGTGCCAGCAGCCCCATAGGGGGCGGATTCTCCTACAATGAGCAGTTCTTC. Its translation is CASSPIGGGFSYNEQFF.

This clone was recorded only once. V is TRBV6-6 and J is TRBJ1-3; no definite D call. In germline, CDR1 is MNHNY, CDR2 SVGAGI (reference sequence). This CDR3 has 16 amino acids. Deletions cut 8 bases from V and 3 bases from J, with 20 bases between. CDR3 sequence reads: CASRHRPAIRGNTIYF. The CDR3 DNA follows: TGTGCCAGCCGACACCGACCTGCAATTCGTGGAAACACCATATATTTT.

J is TRBJ1-5 and V is TRBV28, with D tentatively TRBD1 (6 bases). The V end was cut by 5 bases, the J end by 8 bases, with 19 bases between. The CDR3 is made up of 15 amino acids. Per the germline V gene, CDR1 is MDHEN and CDR2 is SYDVKM. CDR3 residues: CASSPPAGAGEPQHF. The DNA for the CDR3 is TGTGCCAGCAGTCCCCCCGCAGGGGCAGGAGAGCCCCAGCATTTT.

This chain connects TRBV5-1 to TRBJ2-1; 7 bases are a match to TRBD2. The CDR3 is made up of 14 amino acids. After removal of 4 bases from V and 5 bases from J, the junction contained 6 bases not matched to a gene. CDR1 is SGHRS and CDR2 is YFSETQ in the germline V gene. The CDR3 is CASSVERGHNEQFF. The CDR3 region has the DNA TGCGCCAGCAGCGTCGAGCGGGGTCACAATGAGCAGTTCTTC.

The chain employs TRBV19 and TRBJ2-5; TRBD2 matches at 10 bases. This CDR3 spans 19 amino acids. V trimming: 6 bases; J trimming: 0 bases; junction bases outside the gene matches: 16. The germline gives CDR1 LNHDA, CDR2 SQIVND (reference sequence). This chain's CDR3 is CASSHGPSGGGMYQETQYF. Written as DNA, the CDR3 is TGTGCCAGTAGCCATGGGCCTAGCGGGGGTGGGATGTACCAAGAGACCCAGTACTTC.

The chain is built from TRBV5-1 and TRBJ2-2, with 9 bases lining up with TRBD1. V dropped 0 bases and J dropped 2; count of bases not matched to a gene: 2. Germline V gene lookup returns CDR1 SGHRS and CDR2 YFSETQ. This CDR3 is 16 amino acids long. The CDR3 DNA sequence: TGCGCCAGCAGCTTGGGGACAGGGGCCAACACCGGGGAGCTGTTTTTT. Its protein is CASSLGTGANTGELFF.